These T cell receptor beta chains were read from a single sample in a study of PD-1 blockade in classical Hodgkin lymphoma. Some clones are missing from TCRdb's copy, which holds only in-frame ones; the method was immunoSEQ multiplex PCR. The sample has approximately 100,000 clones, under 85% seen once. The sample consisted of peripheral blood mononuclear cells (PBMCs), taken before the fourth cycle of nivolumab. All receptors come from a human donor with classical Hodgkin lymphoma. Each CDR3 is given with its conserved first and last residue. The order of the fields is CDR3 protein, CDR3 DNA, clone size, D gene, V gene, J gene. The D gene is left open where the match is weak. A row's size may be missing; if present it is once, few, many or a size class.

cdr3_aa: CASSGALRSSQYEQYF; cdr3_nt: TGCGCCAGCAGCGGAGCCCTCCGGAGCTCGCAATACGAGCAGTACTTC; clone_size: .; d_call: .; v_call: TRBV5-1; j_call: TRBJ2-7
cdr3_aa: CASSLATGWYTEAFF; cdr3_nt: TGTGCCAGCAGTTTAGCTACAGGGTGGTACACTGAAGCTTTCTTT; clone_size: .; d_call: .; v_call: TRBV28; j_call: TRBJ1-1
cdr3_aa: CASGSPLHF; cdr3_nt: TGTGCCAGCGGCTCACCCCTCCACTTT; clone_size: few; d_call: .; v_call: TRBV6-5; j_call: TRBJ1-6
cdr3_aa: CASSLAGVEKLFF; cdr3_nt: TGTGCCAGTAGTTTGGCAGGCGTTGAAAAACTGTTTTTT; clone_size: .; d_call: .; v_call: TRBV19; j_call: TRBJ1-4
cdr3_aa: CASSLGPDEKLFF; cdr3_nt: TGTGCCAGCAGCTTGGGCCCCGATGAAAAACTGTTTTTT; clone_size: .; d_call: .; v_call: TRBV11-3; j_call: TRBJ1-4
cdr3_aa: CASGVWSHGYTF; cdr3_nt: TGTGCCAGCGGCGTCTGGTCGCACGGCTACACCTTC; clone_size: .; d_call: .; v_call: TRBV5-3; j_call: TRBJ1-2
cdr3_aa: CASSIRSRGNEKLFF; cdr3_nt: TGTGCCAGTAGTATACGATCGAGGGGTAATGAAAAACTGTTTTTT; clone_size: .; d_call: .; v_call: TRBV19; j_call: TRBJ1-4
cdr3_aa: CASSYDFPLNTEAFF; cdr3_nt: TGTGCCAGCAGTTACGACTTCCCCCTGAACACTGAAGCTTTCTTT; clone_size: .; d_call: .; v_call: TRBV6-5; j_call: TRBJ1-1
cdr3_aa: CASSPSLGTRSETQYF; cdr3_nt: TGCGCCAGCAGCCCTTCGCTAGGGACTAGAAGTGAGACCCAGTACTTC; clone_size: .; d_call: TRBD2; v_call: TRBV5-1; j_call: TRBJ2-5
cdr3_aa: CAITGASTDTQYF; cdr3_nt: TGTGCCATCACGGGGGCTAGCACAGATACGCAGTATTTT; clone_size: .; d_call: .; v_call: TRBV10-3; j_call: TRBJ2-3
cdr3_aa: CASTHKTGMREPQHF; cdr3_nt: TGTGCCAGCACTCACAAGACAGGGATGCGGGAGCCCCAGCATTTT; clone_size: .; d_call: TRBD1; v_call: TRBV6-5; j_call: TRBJ1-5
cdr3_aa: CASELAGGPSTGELFF; cdr3_nt: TGTGCCAGCGAGCTCGCGGGAGGGCCAAGCACCGGGGAGCTGTTTTTT; clone_size: .; d_call: TRBD2; v_call: TRBV5-6; j_call: TRBJ2-2
cdr3_aa: CSAPLADKQFF; cdr3_nt: TGCAGTGCCCCTCTAGCGGATAAACAGTTCTTC; clone_size: .; d_call: TRBD2; v_call: TRBV20-1; j_call: TRBJ2-1
cdr3_aa: CASSRGPGNTIYF; cdr3_nt: TGTGCCAGCAGCAGGGGCCCTGGAAACACCATATATTTT; clone_size: .; d_call: .; v_call: TRBV27; j_call: TRBJ1-3
cdr3_aa: CASSYSGQGVNEKLFF; cdr3_nt: TGCGCCAGCAGCTACTCTGGACAGGGGGTTAATGAAAAACTGTTTTTT; clone_size: .; d_call: TRBD1; v_call: TRBV5-1; j_call: TRBJ1-4
cdr3_aa: CASSFGQGIYGYTF; cdr3_nt: TGTGCCAGCAGTTTTGGTCAGGGGATCTATGGCTACACCTTC; clone_size: .; d_call: .; v_call: TRBV27; j_call: TRBJ1-2
cdr3_aa: CASSPGGRVKNIQYF; cdr3_nt: TGTGCCAGCAGTCCTGGAGGAAGGGTGAAAAACATTCAGTACTTC; clone_size: .; d_call: .; v_call: TRBV28; j_call: TRBJ2-4
cdr3_aa: CASSMRGLAGALGTQYF; cdr3_nt: TGTGCCAGTAGTATGCGGGGTCTAGCGGGAGCGTTGGGTACGCAGTATTTT; clone_size: .; d_call: TRBD2; v_call: TRBV19; j_call: TRBJ2-3
cdr3_aa: CASTVSGANVLTF; cdr3_nt: TGTGCCAGTACAGTCTCTGGGGCCAACGTCCTGACTTTC; clone_size: .; d_call: .; v_call: TRBV19; j_call: TRBJ2-6
cdr3_aa: CSVAAGGTGELFF; cdr3_nt: TGCAGCGTTGCTGCAGGCGGCACCGGGGAGCTGTTTTTT; clone_size: .; d_call: .; v_call: TRBV29-1; j_call: TRBJ2-2
cdr3_aa: CASSLAGGNYGYTF; cdr3_nt: TGTGCCAGCAGCCTAGCCGGGGGTAACTATGGCTACACCTTC; clone_size: .; d_call: .; v_call: TRBV6-5; j_call: TRBJ1-2
cdr3_aa: CASSTGLLSTNEKLFF; cdr3_nt: TGCGCCAGCAGCACCGGACTTCTCTCAACTAATGAAAAACTGTTTTTT; clone_size: .; d_call: .; v_call: TRBV5-1; j_call: TRBJ1-4
cdr3_aa: CAISEREDYGYTF; cdr3_nt: TGTGCCATCAGTGAGCGGGAGGACTATGGCTACACCTTC; clone_size: .; d_call: .; v_call: TRBV10-3; j_call: TRBJ1-2
cdr3_aa: CASRLTGYGYTF; cdr3_nt: TGTGCCAGCAGGCTGACAGGCTATGGCTACACCTTC; clone_size: .; d_call: .; v_call: TRBV2; j_call: TRBJ1-2
cdr3_aa: CASSSQGDQPQHF; cdr3_nt: TGTGCCAGCAGCTCGCAGGGGGATCAGCCCCAGCATTTT; clone_size: .; d_call: TRBD1; v_call: TRBV5-6; j_call: TRBJ1-5
cdr3_aa: CSVAGQVNTEAFF; cdr3_nt: TGCAGCGTGGCCGGACAGGTGAACACTGAAGCTTTCTTT; clone_size: .; d_call: TRBD1; v_call: TRBV29-1; j_call: TRBJ1-1
cdr3_aa: CASRQAIDREDQPQHF; cdr3_nt: TGTGCCAGCAGACAGGCGATCGACAGGGAAGATCAGCCCCAGCATTTT; clone_size: few; d_call: TRBD1; v_call: TRBV27; j_call: TRBJ1-5
cdr3_aa: CASSQRDTNQPQHF; cdr3_nt: TGTGCCAGCAGTCAACGGGACACAAATCAGCCCCAGCATTTT; clone_size: .; d_call: .; v_call: TRBV6-6; j_call: TRBJ1-5
cdr3_aa: CASSLYAEARETQYF; cdr3_nt: TGCGCCAGCAGCTTGTACGCGGAGGCCCGGGAGACCCAGTACTTC; clone_size: .; d_call: .; v_call: TRBV5-1; j_call: TRBJ2-5
cdr3_aa: CASSLRGGNMNTEAFF; cdr3_nt: TGTGCCAGCAGCTTGAGAGGAGGGAACATGAACACTGAAGCTTTCTTT; clone_size: once; d_call: .; v_call: TRBV7-9; j_call: TRBJ1-1
cdr3_aa: CASSFRRSQETQYF; cdr3_nt: TGTGCCAGCAGTTTTAGACGGAGCCAAGAGACCCAGTACTTC; clone_size: .; d_call: .; v_call: TRBV28; j_call: TRBJ2-5
cdr3_aa: CASRTTGGTYGYTF; cdr3_nt: TGTGCCAGTAGGACGACAGGGGGTACCTATGGCTACACCTTC; clone_size: .; d_call: TRBD1; v_call: TRBV19; j_call: TRBJ1-2
cdr3_aa: CASTSRRFAGNTIYF; cdr3_nt: TGCGCCAGCACCTCGCGACGGTTTGCTGGAAACACCATATATTTT; clone_size: .; d_call: .; v_call: TRBV23-1; j_call: TRBJ1-3
cdr3_aa: CASSQGGWNTEAFF; cdr3_nt: TGCGCCAGCAGCCAGGGAGGGTGGAACACTGAAGCTTTCTTT; clone_size: .; d_call: .; v_call: TRBV5-1; j_call: TRBJ1-1
cdr3_aa: CASSATGVGETQYF; cdr3_nt: TGTGCCAGCAGCGCAACAGGAGTTGGGGAGACCCAGTACTTC; clone_size: .; d_call: .; v_call: TRBV7-7; j_call: TRBJ2-5
cdr3_aa: CASSWYNEQFF; cdr3_nt: TGTGCCAGCAGTTGGTACAATGAGCAGTTCTTC; clone_size: few; d_call: .; v_call: TRBV6-5; j_call: TRBJ2-1
cdr3_aa: CASRGGLYTGELFF; cdr3_nt: TGTGCCTCCCGGGGGGGACTCTACACCGGGGAGCTGTTTTTT; clone_size: once; d_call: TRBD2; v_call: TRBV7-2; j_call: TRBJ2-2
cdr3_aa: CSASGTGRYEQYF; cdr3_nt: TGCAGCGCCTCCGGGACAGGGCGCTACGAGCAGTACTTC; clone_size: .; d_call: TRBD1; v_call: TRBV29-1; j_call: TRBJ2-7
cdr3_aa: CASSLSRGAYNSPLHF; cdr3_nt: TGTGCCAGCAGCTTGTCCAGGGGGGCGTATAATTCACCCCTCCACTTT; clone_size: .; d_call: TRBD1; v_call: TRBV5-6; j_call: TRBJ1-6
cdr3_aa: CASTPSSLTDTQYF; cdr3_nt: TGTGCCAGCACCCCCAGCAGCCTTACAGATACGCAGTATTTT; clone_size: .; d_call: .; v_call: TRBV27; j_call: TRBJ2-3
cdr3_aa: CASSPLRDGTSEKLFF; cdr3_nt: TGTGCCAGTAGTCCCCTCCGGGACGGCACGAGTGAAAAACTGTTTTTT; clone_size: .; d_call: .; v_call: TRBV19; j_call: TRBJ1-4
cdr3_aa: CASSPRADHYGYTF; cdr3_nt: TGTGCCAGCAGTCCCCGTGCGGACCACTATGGCTACACCTTC; clone_size: .; d_call: .; v_call: TRBV27; j_call: TRBJ1-2
cdr3_aa: CASSPGRGTYNEQFF; cdr3_nt: TGTGCCAGCAGCCCCGGGAGGGGTACCTACAATGAGCAGTTCTTC; clone_size: .; d_call: TRBD2; v_call: TRBV7-3; j_call: TRBJ2-1
cdr3_aa: CASSPSGGMNTEAFF; cdr3_nt: TGTGCCAGCAGCCCGTCGGGGGGAATGAACACTGAAGCTTTCTTT; clone_size: .; d_call: .; v_call: TRBV9; j_call: TRBJ1-1
cdr3_aa: CASSFDRVFAEAFF; cdr3_nt: TGCGCCAGCAGCTTTGACAGGGTGTTCGCTGAAGCTTTCTTT; clone_size: .; d_call: TRBD1; v_call: TRBV5-1; j_call: TRBJ1-1
cdr3_aa: CASSLVFSGGADTQYF; cdr3_nt: TGTGCCAGCAGCTTGGTTTTCAGCGGAGGTGCAGATACGCAGTATTTT; clone_size: .; d_call: .; v_call: TRBV5-4; j_call: TRBJ2-3
cdr3_aa: CASSPQGAEDTQYF; cdr3_nt: TGCGCCAGCAGCCCCCAAGGGGCTGAAGATACGCAGTATTTT; clone_size: .; d_call: .; v_call: TRBV5-1; j_call: TRBJ2-3
cdr3_aa: CASSQDKIAGQADTQYF; cdr3_nt: TGCGCCAGCAGCCAAGATAAAATAGCGGGACAGGCAGATACGCAGTATTTT; clone_size: once; d_call: .; v_call: TRBV4-1; j_call: TRBJ2-3
cdr3_aa: CASTRSKGRITEAFF; cdr3_nt: TGTGCCAGCACCCGATCAAAGGGTAGGATCACTGAAGCTTTCTTT; clone_size: .; d_call: .; v_call: TRBV28; j_call: TRBJ1-1
cdr3_aa: CASSWVSAGGPPNTWNEQFF; cdr3_nt: TGTGCCAGCAGCTGGGTCTCGGCGGGAGGGCCGCCCAACACTTGGAATGAGCAGTTCTTC; clone_size: few; d_call: TRBD2; v_call: TRBV7-3; j_call: TRBJ2-1
cdr3_aa: CASSFRTPNTEAFF; cdr3_nt: TGTGCCAGCAGCTTTAGGACACCTAACACTGAAGCTTTCTTT; clone_size: .; d_call: .; v_call: TRBV6-5; j_call: TRBJ1-1
cdr3_aa: CASSLTSGYTGELFF; cdr3_nt: TGTGCCAGCAGCTTGACCAGCGGGTACACCGGGGAGCTGTTTTTT; clone_size: .; d_call: .; v_call: TRBV7-7; j_call: TRBJ2-2
cdr3_aa: CASSLPRGEYTEAFF; cdr3_nt: TGTGCCAGCAGTCTTCCTCGGGGGGAATACACTGAAGCTTTCTTT; clone_size: .; d_call: .; v_call: TRBV28; j_call: TRBJ1-1
cdr3_aa: CASSLVLAGLGDTQYF; cdr3_nt: TGTGCCAGCAGCTTAGTACTAGCCGGGTTGGGAGATACGCAGTATTTT; clone_size: .; d_call: .; v_call: TRBV11-2; j_call: TRBJ2-3